A single sample is the source of the 12 T cell receptor beta chains below, sequenced in a study of blood T cell repertoires in COVID-19. Libraries were prepared by immunoSEQ multiplex PCR; TCRdb keeps only in-frame clonotypes and omits some of them. The table has roughly 130,000 clones, around 82% seen once. The material sequenced was peripheral blood. These TCRs come from a woman in her 30s who had recovered from COVID-19.

This clone has a handful of counts. The chain links TRBV29-1 to TRBJ2-7; 7 nucleotides agree with TRBD1. In germline, CDR1 is SQVTM, CDR2 ANQGSEA. This CDR3 is built from 12 residues. The V and J ends lost 5 bases and 2 bases, in that order; junction bases with no gene match: 3. As DNA, the CDR3 is TGCAGCGTTCGGGACAGCACCTACGAGCAGTACTTC. This gives the protein CSVRDSTYEQYF.

This clone has a single count. J is TRBJ2-1 and V is TRBV11-2, with D hard to call. With 1 base removed from V and 4 bases from J, the gap between germline ends came to 11 bases. Looked up from germline, CDR1 is SGHAT and CDR2 is FQNNGV. The CDR3 loop spans 15 amino acids. The DNA of the CDR3 is TGTGCCAGCAGCTTAGCTTACAGCAGATACAATGAGCAGTTCTTC. Translation gives CASSLAYSRYNEQFF.

This clone was observed a single time. This chain joins TRBV6-6 and TRBJ2-3; tentatively, D is TRBD2 (6 bases). The length of the CDR3 is 14 residues. Germline CDR1 MNHNY, CDR2 SVGAGI (reference sequence). Trimming pared 5 bases from V and 0 bases from J, leaving 9 bases between. The CDR3 protein is CASSIAASTDTQYF. For the CDR3, the DNA is TGTGCCAGCAGTATAGCGGCTAGCACAGATACGCAGTATTTT.

V is TRBV19 and J is TRBJ1-2, with TRBD1 as a possible D gene (6 bases). Trimming removed 3 bases at V and 5 bases at J, with 10 bases between. Germline-derived CDR1 and CDR2 are LNHDA and SQIVND (reference sequence). CDR3 length: 13 amino acids. The CDR3 nucleotides are TGTGCCAGTAGTATGAGAGGGGGTTATGGCTACACCTTC. Its protein is CASSMRGGYGYTF.

J is TRBJ2-1 and V is TRBV9; 10 nucleotides line up with TRBD2. CDR3 size: 15 residues. Germline lookup yields CDR1 SGDLS and CDR2 YYNGEE. The trim removed 3 bases at V and 3 bases at J, leaving 3 bases unmatched. CDR3 in DNA: TGTGCCAGCAGCGGAGCGGGGGGGGACTACAATGAGCAGTTCTTC. This translates into CASSGAGGDYNEQFF.

The chain is built from TRBV6-1 and TRBJ2-1, with TRBD2 identical over 11 bases. Trimming cost V 3 bases and J 12 bases; bases outside gene matches: 4. The CDR3 length is 13 residues. Germline CDR1 is MNHNS and CDR2 is SASEGT. The CDR3, as DNA: TGTGCCAGCAGTGATGGACTAGCGGGTCCGCAGTTCTTC. It translates to CASSDGLAGPQFF.

The V and J genes are TRBV3-1 (or the pseudogene TRBV3-2) and TRBJ2-5, with 10 bases lining up with TRBD2. After removal of 1 base from V and 5 bases from J, the junction contained 13 bases not matched to a gene. This CDR3 has 18 residues. CDR1 is LGHDT and CDR2 is YNNKEL in the germline V gene (reference sequence). The CDR3 DNA is TGTGCCAGCAGCCAAGGGAAACTAGCGGGAAACCTCGGCGAGACCCAGTACTTC. This encodes CASSQGKLAGNLGETQYF.

This chain uses TRBV27 with TRBJ1-1, with no clear D. Trimming left V 2 bases short and J 10 bases short, with 14 bases between. The CDR3 has 13 amino acids. CDR1 and CDR2 (germline): MNHEY, SMNVEV (reference sequence). The CDR3 spells CASSLSSSSSAFF. The CDR3 DNA sequence: TGTGCCAGCAGTTTAAGCTCAAGTTCGTCAGCTTTCTTT.

In this sample, this clone turned up a few times. J is TRBJ2-1 and V is TRBV7-2; maybe TRBD2 (5 bases). Germline lookup yields CDR1 SGHTA and CDR2 FQGNSA. CDR3 size: 12 residues. The V end was cut by 6 bases, the J end by 8 bases, with 11 bases between. The DNA of the CDR3 is TGTGCCAGCAGAGGACTGGGTCATGAGCAGTTCTTC. Protein: CASRGLGHEQFF.

The V and J genes are TRBV11-3 and TRBJ2-1, with TRBD2 identical over 8 bases. This CDR3 contains 16 residues. Trimming removed 1 base from V and 9 bases from J; junction bases left unmatched: 11. Per the germline V gene, CDR1 is SGHNT and CDR2 is YENEEA. The CDR3, as DNA: TGTGCCAGCAGCTTAGCCGTGCCGGGGGGGCTCGGTGAGCAGTTCTTC. Protein sequence: CASSLAVPGGLGEQFF.

The chain recombines TRBV3-1 (or the pseudogene TRBV3-2) with TRBJ2-2, with 15 bases aligning to TRBD2. CDR3 length: 20 residues. The germline CDR1 and CDR2 sequences are LGHDT and YNNKEL (reference sequence). Trimming removed 4 bases from V and 4 bases from J; junction bases left unmatched: 13. The CDR3 loop reads CASSPLLSGLAGGGTGELFF. CDR3 bases: TGTGCCAGCAGCCCCCTTTTATCTGGACTAGCGGGGGGGGGCACCGGGGAGCTGTTTTTT.

This clone was counted once. The chain couples TRBV6-1 to TRBJ2-7; TRBD1 might be the D (5 bases). From germline, CDR1 is MNHNS and CDR2 SASEGT. This CDR3 comprises 14 residues. Trimming stripped 3 bases from V and 2 bases from J, with 11 bases between. CDR3: CASSEMTATYEQYF. For the CDR3, the DNA is TGTGCCAGCAGTGAGATGACAGCGACCTACGAGCAGTACTTC.